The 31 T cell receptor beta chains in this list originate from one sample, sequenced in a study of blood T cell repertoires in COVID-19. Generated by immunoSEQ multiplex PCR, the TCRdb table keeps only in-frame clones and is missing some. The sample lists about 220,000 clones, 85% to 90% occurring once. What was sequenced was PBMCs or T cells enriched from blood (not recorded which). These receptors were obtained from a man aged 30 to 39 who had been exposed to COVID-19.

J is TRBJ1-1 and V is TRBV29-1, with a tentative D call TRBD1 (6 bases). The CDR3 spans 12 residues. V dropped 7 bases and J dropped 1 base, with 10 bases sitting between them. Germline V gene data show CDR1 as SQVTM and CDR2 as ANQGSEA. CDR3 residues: CSAGARNTEAFF. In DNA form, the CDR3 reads TGCAGCGCGGGGGCAAGGAACACTGAAGCTTTCTTT.

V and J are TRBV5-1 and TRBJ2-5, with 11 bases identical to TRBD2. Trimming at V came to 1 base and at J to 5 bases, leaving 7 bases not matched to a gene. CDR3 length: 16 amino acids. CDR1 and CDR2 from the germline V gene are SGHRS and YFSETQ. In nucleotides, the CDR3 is TGCGCCAGCAGCTTGCTGGCTAGCGGGGGGTTTGAGACCCAGTACTTC. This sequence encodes CASSLLASGGFETQYF.

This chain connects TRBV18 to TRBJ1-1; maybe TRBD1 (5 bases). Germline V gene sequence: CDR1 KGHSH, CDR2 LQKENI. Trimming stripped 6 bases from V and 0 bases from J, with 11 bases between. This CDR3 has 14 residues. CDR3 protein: CASSPTDLNTEAFF. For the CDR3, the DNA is TGTGCCAGCTCCCCGACAGACTTGAACACTGAAGCTTTCTTT. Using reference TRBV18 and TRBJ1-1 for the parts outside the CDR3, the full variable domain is NAGVMQNPRHLVRRRGQEARLRCSPMKGHSHVYWYRQLPEEGLKFMVYLQKENIIDESGMPKERFSAEFPKEGPSILRIQQVVRGDSAAYFCASSPTDLNTEAFFGQGTRLTVV.

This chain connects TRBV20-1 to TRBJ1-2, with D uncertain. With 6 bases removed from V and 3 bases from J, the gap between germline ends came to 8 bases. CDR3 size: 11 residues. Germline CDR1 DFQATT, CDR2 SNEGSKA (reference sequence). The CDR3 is CSAEAYYGYTF. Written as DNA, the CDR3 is TGCAGTGCCGAGGCGTACTATGGCTACACCTTC.

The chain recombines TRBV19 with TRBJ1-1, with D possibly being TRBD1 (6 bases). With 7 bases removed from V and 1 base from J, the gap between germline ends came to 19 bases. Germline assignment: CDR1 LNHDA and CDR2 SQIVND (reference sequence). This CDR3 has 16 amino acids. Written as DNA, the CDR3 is TGTGCCAGTACCGAAGGGGCAGGGGCAAGGAACACTGAAGCTTTCTTT. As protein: CASTEGAGARNTEAFF.

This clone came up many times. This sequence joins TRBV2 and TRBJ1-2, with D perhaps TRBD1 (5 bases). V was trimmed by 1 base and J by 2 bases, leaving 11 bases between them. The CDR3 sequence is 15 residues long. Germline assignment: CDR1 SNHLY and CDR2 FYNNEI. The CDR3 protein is CASSEVRGENYGYTF. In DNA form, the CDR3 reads TGTGCCAGCAGTGAAGTTAGGGGCGAAAACTATGGCTACACCTTC. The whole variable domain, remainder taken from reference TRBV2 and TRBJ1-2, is EPEVTQTPSHQVTQMGQEVILRCVPISNHLYFYWYRQILGQKVEFLVSFYNNEISEKSEIFDDQFSVERPDGSNFTLKIRSTKLEDSAMYFCASSEVRGENYGYTFGSGTRLTVV.

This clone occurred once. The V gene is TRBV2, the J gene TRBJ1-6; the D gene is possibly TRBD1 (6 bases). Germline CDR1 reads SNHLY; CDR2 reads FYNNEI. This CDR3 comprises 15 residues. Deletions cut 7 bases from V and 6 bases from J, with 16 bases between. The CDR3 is CASKLYRDLNSPLHF. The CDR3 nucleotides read TGTGCCAGCAAACTATACAGGGACCTTAATTCACCCCTCCACTTT.

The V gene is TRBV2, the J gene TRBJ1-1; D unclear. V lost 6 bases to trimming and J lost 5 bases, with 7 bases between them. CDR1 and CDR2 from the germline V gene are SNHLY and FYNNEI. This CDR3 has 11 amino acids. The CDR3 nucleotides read TGTGCCAGCAGGGAGTCTACTGAAGCTTTCTTT. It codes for CASRESTEAFF.

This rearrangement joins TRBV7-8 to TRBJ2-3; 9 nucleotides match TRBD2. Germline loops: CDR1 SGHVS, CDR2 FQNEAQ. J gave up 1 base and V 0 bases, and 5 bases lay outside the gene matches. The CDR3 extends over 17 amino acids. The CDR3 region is CASSLAGSSGGTDTQYF. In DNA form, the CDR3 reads TGTGCCAGCAGCTTAGCTGGCTCTAGCGGGGGCACAGATACGCAGTATTTT.

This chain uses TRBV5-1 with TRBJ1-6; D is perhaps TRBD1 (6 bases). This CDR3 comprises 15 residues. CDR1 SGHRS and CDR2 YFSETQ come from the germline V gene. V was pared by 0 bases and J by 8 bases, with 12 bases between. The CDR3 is CASSLETGEDSPLHF. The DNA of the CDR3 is TGCGCCAGCAGCTTGGAGACAGGTGAGGATTCACCCCTCCACTTT.

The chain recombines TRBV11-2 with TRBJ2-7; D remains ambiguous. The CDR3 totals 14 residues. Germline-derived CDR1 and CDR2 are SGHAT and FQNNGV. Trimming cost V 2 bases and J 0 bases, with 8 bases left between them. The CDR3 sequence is CASSLPPYSYEQYF. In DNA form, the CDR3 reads TGTGCCAGCAGCTTACCCCCCTACTCCTACGAGCAGTACTTC.

The CDR3 spells CASRVRGVEGQPQHF. CDR3 coding DNA: TGTGCCAGCAGAGTCAGGGGGGTTGAAGGGCAGCCCCAGCATTTT. The gene calls are TRBV27 and TRBJ1-5, with 7 bases fitting TRBD1. Trimming took 6 bases from V and 7 from J; bases not matched to a gene: 12. Germline CDR1 is MNHEY and CDR2 is SMNVEV (reference sequence). The CDR3 length is 15 residues.

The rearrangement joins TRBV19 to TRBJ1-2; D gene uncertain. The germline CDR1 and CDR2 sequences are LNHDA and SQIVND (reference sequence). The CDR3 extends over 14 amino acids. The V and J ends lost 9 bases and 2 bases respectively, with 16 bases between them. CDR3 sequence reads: CASLGFGRNYGYTF. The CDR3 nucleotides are TGTGCCAGCTTGGGGTTCGGGAGGAACTATGGCTACACCTTC.

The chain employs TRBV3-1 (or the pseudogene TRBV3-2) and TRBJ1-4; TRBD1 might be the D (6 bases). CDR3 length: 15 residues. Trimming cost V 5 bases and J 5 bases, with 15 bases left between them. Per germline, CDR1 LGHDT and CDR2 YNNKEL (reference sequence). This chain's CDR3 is CASSMGGQINEKLFF. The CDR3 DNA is TGTGCCAGCAGCATGGGTGGACAGATCAATGAAAAACTGTTTTTT.

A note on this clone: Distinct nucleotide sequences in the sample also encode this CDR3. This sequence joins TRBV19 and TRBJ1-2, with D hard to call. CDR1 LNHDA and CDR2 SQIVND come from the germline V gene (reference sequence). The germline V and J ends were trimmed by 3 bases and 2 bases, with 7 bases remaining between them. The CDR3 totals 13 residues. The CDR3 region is CASSIRQNYGYTF. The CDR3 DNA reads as TGTGCCAGTAGTATCAGACAAAACTATGGCTACACCTTC.

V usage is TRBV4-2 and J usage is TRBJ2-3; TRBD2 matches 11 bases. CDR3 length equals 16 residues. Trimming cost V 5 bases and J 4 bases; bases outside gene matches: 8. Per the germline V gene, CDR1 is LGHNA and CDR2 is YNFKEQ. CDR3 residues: CASSSLAGGRADTQYF. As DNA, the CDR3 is TGTGCCAGCAGCTCCCTAGCGGGGGGCCGTGCAGATACGCAGTATTTT.

CDR3 DNA sequence: TGTGCCAGCAGCCAAGGGCCACAGTCACCCCTCCACTTT. It specifies CASSQGPQSPLHF. The rearrangement uses TRBV3-1 (or the pseudogene TRBV3-2) and TRBJ1-6; D unresolved. The length of the CDR3 is 13 residues. Germline V lookup: CDR1 LGHDT, CDR2 YNNKEL (reference sequence). V lost 1 base to trimming and J lost 10 bases, with 8 bases between them.

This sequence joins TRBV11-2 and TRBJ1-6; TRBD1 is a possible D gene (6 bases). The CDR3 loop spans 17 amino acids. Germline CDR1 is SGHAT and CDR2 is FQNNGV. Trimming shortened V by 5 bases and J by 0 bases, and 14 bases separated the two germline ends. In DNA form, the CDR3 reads TGTGCCAGCAGCATGAGGACAGATTTCTCCTATAATTCACCCCTCCACTTT. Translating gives CASSMRTDFSYNSPLHF.

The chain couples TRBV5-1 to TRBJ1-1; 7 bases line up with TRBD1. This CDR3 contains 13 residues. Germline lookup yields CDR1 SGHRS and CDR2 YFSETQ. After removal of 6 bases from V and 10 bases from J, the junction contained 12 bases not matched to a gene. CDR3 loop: CASTTTGQARAFF. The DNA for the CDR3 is TGCGCCAGCACCACGACCGGACAGGCCAGAGCTTTCTTT.

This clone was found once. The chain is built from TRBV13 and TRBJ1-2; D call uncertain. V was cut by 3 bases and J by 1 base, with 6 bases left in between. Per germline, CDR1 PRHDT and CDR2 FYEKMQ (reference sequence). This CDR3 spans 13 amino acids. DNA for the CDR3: TGTGCCAGCAGCTTTACAGATAACTATGGCTACACCTTC. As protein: CASSFTDNYGYTF.

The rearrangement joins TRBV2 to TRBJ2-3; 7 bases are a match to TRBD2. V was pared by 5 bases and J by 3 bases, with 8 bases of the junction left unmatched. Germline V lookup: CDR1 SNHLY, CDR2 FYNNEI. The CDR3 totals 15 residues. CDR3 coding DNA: TGTGCCAGCAGTAATCCTAGCGGTACGACAGATACGCAGTATTTT. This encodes CASSNPSGTTDTQYF.

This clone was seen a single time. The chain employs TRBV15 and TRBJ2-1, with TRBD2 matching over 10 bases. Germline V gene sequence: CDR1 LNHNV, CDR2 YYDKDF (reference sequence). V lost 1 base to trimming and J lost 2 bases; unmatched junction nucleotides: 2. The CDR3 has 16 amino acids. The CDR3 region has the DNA TGTGCCACCAGCAGAGCGCTAGCGGGGGCCTACAATGAGCAGTTCTTC. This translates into CATSRALAGAYNEQFF.

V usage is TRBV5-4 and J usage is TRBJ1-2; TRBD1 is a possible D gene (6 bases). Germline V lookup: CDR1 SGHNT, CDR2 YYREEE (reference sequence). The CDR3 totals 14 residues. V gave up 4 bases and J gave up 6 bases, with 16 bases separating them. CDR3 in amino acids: CASSLDSRANGYTF. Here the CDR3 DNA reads TGTGCCAGCAGCCTGGACAGTAGAGCTAATGGCTACACCTTC.

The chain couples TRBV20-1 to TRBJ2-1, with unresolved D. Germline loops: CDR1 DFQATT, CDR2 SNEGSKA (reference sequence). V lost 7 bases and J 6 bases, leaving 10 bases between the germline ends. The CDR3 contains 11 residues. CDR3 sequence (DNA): TGCAGTGGAATCGAACTCAATGAGCAGTTCTTC. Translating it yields CSGIELNEQFF.

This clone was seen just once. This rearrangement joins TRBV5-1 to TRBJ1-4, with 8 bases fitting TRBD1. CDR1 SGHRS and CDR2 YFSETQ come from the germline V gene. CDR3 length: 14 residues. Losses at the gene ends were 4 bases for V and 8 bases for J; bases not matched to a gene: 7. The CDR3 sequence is CASSLRTGIEKLFF. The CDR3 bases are TGCGCCAGCAGCCTTCGGACAGGGATCGAAAAACTGTTTTTT.

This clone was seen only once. The CDR3 region is CASSVDPGLAGGLETQYF. The CDR3 bases are TGTGCCAGCAGCGTAGACCCCGGGCTAGCGGGGGGGCTAGAGACCCAGTACTTC. This chain links TRBV9 with TRBJ2-5, with 12 nucleotides matching TRBD2. Germline values: CDR1 SGDLS, CDR2 YYNGEE. The CDR3 extends over 18 amino acids. The J segment lost 4 bases and the V segment lost 0 bases, leaving 10 bases of the junction unmatched.

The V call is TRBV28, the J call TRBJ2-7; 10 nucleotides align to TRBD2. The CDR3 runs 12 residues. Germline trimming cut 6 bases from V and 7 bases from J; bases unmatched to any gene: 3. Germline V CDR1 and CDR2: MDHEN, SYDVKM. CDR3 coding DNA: TGTGCCAGCAGCCTAGCGGGGGAGGAGCAGTACTTC. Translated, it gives CASSLAGEEQYF.

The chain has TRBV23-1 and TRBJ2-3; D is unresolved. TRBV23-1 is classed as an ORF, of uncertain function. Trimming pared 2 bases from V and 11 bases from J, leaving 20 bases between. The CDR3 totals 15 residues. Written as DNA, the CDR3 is TGCGCCAGCAGTCAACCGAGGAGTAGAAGTCTACTGCAGTATTTT. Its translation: CASSQPRSRSLLQYF.

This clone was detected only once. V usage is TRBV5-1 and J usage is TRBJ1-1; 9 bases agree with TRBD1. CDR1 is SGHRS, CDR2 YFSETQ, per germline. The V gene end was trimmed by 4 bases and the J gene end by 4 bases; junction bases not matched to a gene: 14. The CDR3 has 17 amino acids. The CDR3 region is CASSLITGTGMGTEAFF. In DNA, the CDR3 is TGCGCCAGCAGCCTGATAACCGGGACAGGGATGGGCACTGAAGCTTTCTTT.

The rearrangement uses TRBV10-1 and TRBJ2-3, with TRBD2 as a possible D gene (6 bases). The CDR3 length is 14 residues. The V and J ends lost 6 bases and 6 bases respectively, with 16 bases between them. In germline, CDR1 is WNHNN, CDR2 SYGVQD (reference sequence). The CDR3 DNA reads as TGCGCCAGCAGGACCGGGACTTACCGGGATACGCAGTATTTT. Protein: CASRTGTYRDTQYF.

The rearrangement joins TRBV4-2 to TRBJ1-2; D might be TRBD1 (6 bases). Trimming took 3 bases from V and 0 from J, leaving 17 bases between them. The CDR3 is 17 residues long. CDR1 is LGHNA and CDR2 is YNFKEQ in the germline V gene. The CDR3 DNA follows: TGTGCCAGCAGCCAGTCCGCCCAGGGGTTAGCTAACTATGGCTACACCTTC. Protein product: CASSQSAQGLANYGYTF.